This T cell receptor beta chain was recorded in a study of CD8+ T cells in alopecia areata (dated by TCRdb to the late 2010s). Concerning the study at large: Skin from C3H/HeJ donors with spontaneous alopecia (roughly 6-12 months old) was grafted onto female C3H/HeJ recipients aged about 6-10 weeks. Human TCRbeta sequencing covered scalp tissue and sorted CD4+ and CD8+ peripheral blood T cells from patchy and totalis/universalis alopecia areata patients and healthy controls. RNA was extracted with the PAXgene miRNA kit for fixed scalp, the miRNeasy kit for PBMCs, and the RNeasy kit for mouse skin. In both human patients and the C3H/HeJ mouse model, the study applied high-throughput TCRbeta sequencing to look at T cell clonal expansion in alopecia areata. Scalp clonality was compared among normal scalp (n=4), patchy alopecia areata scalp (n=8), and alopecia totalis/universalis scalp (n=8). immunoSEQ multiplex PCR using 35 Vbeta forward primers and 13 Jbeta reverse primers was used to amplify TCRbeta CDR3 regions. Study-wide findings and limitations: Compared with mice, TCR sequences shared between patients were less clear, possibly partly because of HLA diversity across the patient population. Compared with normal scalp, lesional scalp, particularly in alopecia totalis/universalis, had higher clonality and more expanded CD8+ clones, which suggests antigenic drive. Resident alphabeta T cells in normal human skin are also sequenced, complicating scalp TCR repertoire analysis, unlike mouse skin dominated by gammadelta T cells.

Pooled mouse cutaneous lymph node cells were stained for CD4, CD8alpha, NKG2D, NKG2ACE and other markers and were then sorted on a BD Influx. This clone came up a few times. The clone's antigen remains unknown. Because the receptor is murine, the gene names and germline sequences shown are mouse ones. The sequenced fragment ends 4 residues before the CDR3 boundary, so the rest is inferred from the germline J gene. Library prep was done by the immunoSEQ multiplex PCR assay. To provide template for TCR sequencing, every sample had RNA extracted and reverse transcribed into cDNA. First-strand cDNA was synthesized using SuperScript III with a 2:1 mix of oligo-dT and random hexamers. A synthetic immune receptor repertoire was used to gauge amplification bias, and whatever bias remained was removed computationally. Sequencing of the libraries was done on Illumina HiSeq with 60 bp reads that cover the CDR3, reading from J toward V. The authors processed their data as follows. Raw reads were preprocessed for error removal, and CDR3 was defined according to IMGT conventions as running from the conserved cysteine to phenylalanine. To get clonality, Shannon entropy was normalized by log2 of the number of productive unique TCRs and the result was subtracted from 1. Scalp TCRbeta sequences were cross-referenced with sorted blood CD4 and CD8 repertoires so that the CD4 or CD8 identity of scalp clones could be inferred. The table comes from immuneACCESS by way of TCRdb, which keeps in-frame sequences with V and J called. Part of the clones is missing from these tables; in studies checked, under half for an unresolved V gene and the rest for unknown reasons. The D gene and trimming were derived from the DNA, and the V and J assignments and clone size from that table. The table puts around 300,000 clones in this sample, none counted just once. Roughly 1.2% of the sample is held by the ten biggest clonotypes.

From cysteine to phenylalanine, the CDR3 is 13 amino acids long. The DNA shown is the part of the CDR3 that was read: 27 bases, in frame from base 1. The V end loses 3 bases and the J end loses 2 bases, and a stretch of 7 bases separates them. From a lookup of the germline V gene, CDR1 and CDR2 are GKSSPN and SITVG. This receptor chain uses TRBV31 and TRBJ2-2; TRBD1 could be the D gene, as 5 bases match. The sequence derives from a C3H/HeJ mouse with alopecia areata. This strain possesses the MHC haplotype H2-k. Input material: CD4+ T cells sorted from a lymph node. The CDR3 region has the sequence CAWRQVNTGQLYF. The CDR3 bases that were read are TGTGCCTGGAGACAGGTCAACACCGGG.